The 29 T cell receptor beta chains listed next were all sequenced from one sample in a study of blood T cell repertoires in COVID-19. The repertoire was sequenced with immunoSEQ multiplex PCR; TCRdb's copy has only in-frame clones and lacks some. The sample comprises 150,000 to 200,000 clones, roughly 88% of which are singletons, and roughly 9% rests with the top ten. Sequences were obtained from PBMCs or T cells enriched from blood (not recorded which). These receptors were taken from a woman between 18 and 30 years old who had recovered from COVID-19.

The chain is built from TRBV27 and TRBJ2-7; 10 bases map to TRBD2. Per germline, CDR1 MNHEY and CDR2 SMNVEV (reference sequence). The CDR3 extends over 13 amino acids. Trimming at V came to 4 bases and at J to 6 bases, leaving 3 bases not matched to a gene. CDR3: CASSSSGGSEQYF. CDR3 nucleotide sequence: TGTGCCAGCAGTTCTAGCGGGGGAAGCGAGCAGTACTTC.

This clone was picked up one time. The chain is built from TRBV2 and TRBJ1-2; D might be TRBD1 (6 bases). From germline, CDR1 is SNHLY and CDR2 FYNNEI. The CDR3 loop spans 13 amino acids. V was trimmed by 6 bases and J by 8 bases, leaving 16 bases between them. The CDR3 protein is CASSPGGAGGYTF. The CDR3, as DNA: TGTGCCAGCAGCCCGGGGGGGGCAGGGGGCTACACCTTC.

The chain couples TRBV27 to TRBJ2-6, with TRBD2 as a possible D gene (6 bases). Germline CDR1 reads MNHEY; CDR2 reads SMNVEV (reference sequence). The CDR3 has 17 residues. V shed 3 bases and J shed 2 bases, with 14 bases lying between them. CDR3 in DNA: TGTGCCAGCAGTTTCGGGGGAGAGGGTGCTGGGGCCAACGTCCTGACTTTC. This sequence encodes CASSFGGEGAGANVLTF.

J is TRBJ2-3 and V is TRBV30, with 10 bases fitting TRBD2. The CDR3 spans 15 residues. J was trimmed by 5 bases and V by 1 base; bases with no gene match: 6. Germline V gene data show CDR1 as GTSNPN and CDR2 as SVGIG (reference sequence). The DNA for the CDR3 is TGTGCCTGGAGTGGGAGCGGGAGGGCCGGAGATACGCAGTATTTT. Its translation: CAWSGSGRAGDTQYF.

The chain employs TRBV4-1 and TRBJ1-2; D might be TRBD1 (5 bases). Per germline, CDR1 MGHRA and CDR2 YSYEKL. V lost 1 base, J lost 6 bases, and 18 bases lay in between. The CDR3 has 16 residues. The CDR3 here is CASSQVPRGDYNGYTF. The CDR3 DNA follows: TGCGCCAGCAGCCAAGTGCCCCGGGGGGACTATAATGGCTACACCTTC.

This clone was found a few times. This chain joins TRBV5-1 and TRBJ2-2; possible D gene TRBD1, 5 bases. V lost 0 bases to trimming and J lost 4 bases, with 13 bases between them. This CDR3 has 16 residues. The V gene's germline CDR1 is SGHRS and CDR2 YFSETQ. The DNA for the CDR3 is TGCGCCAGCAGCTTGGTAGGGGCCCCGGGCACCGGGGAGCTGTTTTTT. Residues: CASSLVGAPGTGELFF. The whole variable domain, remainder taken from reference TRBV5-1 and TRBJ2-2, is KAGVTQTPRYLIKTRGQQVTLSCSPISGHRSVSWYQQTPGQGLQFLFEYFSETQRNKGNFPGRFSGRQFSNSRSEMNVSTLELGDSALYLCASSLVGAPGTGELFFGEGSRLTVL.

CDR3 DNA sequence: TGTGCCAGCAGCTCCACGACAGGGGGCCAGTACGAGCAGTACTTC. Translating it yields CASSSTTGGQYEQYF. The chain recombines TRBV7-8 with TRBJ2-7, with TRBD1 matching over 10 bases. The CDR3 length is 15 residues. The germline V gene encodes CDR1 SGHVS and CDR2 FQNEAQ. After removal of 4 bases from V and 4 bases from J, the junction contained 7 bases not matched to a gene.

The CDR3 DNA sequence: TGTGCCAGCAGCCCGGGGAGGGGAGTTTACTATGGCTACACCTTC. It encodes CASSPGRGVYYGYTF. The chain carries TRBV7-9 and TRBJ1-2, with a possible D match to TRBD1 (5 bases). Germline values: CDR1 SEHNR, CDR2 FQNEAQ (reference sequence). V was trimmed by 5 bases and J by 3 bases, leaving 16 bases between them. CDR3 size: 15 residues. Drawing the rest from reference TRBV7-9 and TRBJ1-2, the complete variable domain is DTGVSQNPRHKITKRGQNVTFRCDPISEHNRLYWYRQTLGQGPEFLTYFQNEAQLEKSRLLSDRFSAERPKGSFSTLEIQRTEQGDSAMYLCASSPGRGVYYGYTFGSGTRLTVV.

V gene TRBV3-1 (or the pseudogene TRBV3-2) combines with J gene TRBJ2-1; D might be TRBD1 (5 bases). The CDR3 contains 12 residues. From germline, CDR1 is LGHDT and CDR2 YNNKEL (reference sequence). The germline V and J ends were trimmed by 4 bases and 10 bases, with 11 bases remaining between them. The CDR3 sequence is CASSLETDEQFF. The CDR3 nucleotides are TGTGCCAGCAGCCTAGAGACAGACGAGCAGTTCTTC.

The rearrangement links TRBV18 to TRBJ1-4; 7 positions agree with TRBD1. There are 15 residues in the CDR3. V dropped 3 bases and J dropped 2; count of bases not matched to a gene: 3. Germline lookup yields CDR1 KGHSH and CDR2 LQKENI. CDR3 residues: CASSPNRGTNEKLFF. CDR3 coding DNA: TGTGCCAGCTCACCTAACAGGGGTACTAATGAAAAACTGTTTTTT.

This clone showed up just once. The chain is built from TRBV5-6 and TRBJ2-1; 11 nucleotides line up with TRBD1. This CDR3 is built from 15 residues. Per germline, CDR1 SGHDT and CDR2 YYEEEE. V was pared by 3 bases and J by 12 bases, with 11 bases of the junction left unmatched. The CDR3 spells CASSWPGQGGSRQFF. CDR3 nucleotide sequence: TGTGCCAGCAGCTGGCCGGGACAGGGGGGCTCAAGGCAGTTCTTC.

J is TRBJ2-1 and V is TRBV3-1 (or the pseudogene TRBV3-2); maybe TRBD2 (7 bases). This CDR3 region has 18 residues. V lost 2 bases and J lost 5, with 22 bases in between. Germline V lookup: CDR1 LGHDT, CDR2 YNNKEL (reference sequence). The CDR3 sequence is CASSQSYLGGGKDNEQFF. The DNA of the CDR3 is TGTGCCAGCAGCCAAAGCTACCTAGGGGGGGGTAAGGACAATGAGCAGTTCTTC.

This chain connects TRBV7-8 to TRBJ2-7, with D perhaps matching TRBD2 (6 bases). The CDR3 contains 13 residues. Per the germline V gene, CDR1 is SGHVS and CDR2 is FQNEAQ. V gave up 6 bases and J gave up 3 bases, with 12 bases separating them. CDR3 sequence: CASSEGGLYEQYF. CDR3 coding DNA: TGTGCCAGCAGTGAGGGAGGACTCTACGAGCAGTACTTC.

This chain uses TRBV19 with TRBJ2-7, with 7 bases that match TRBD2. This CDR3 is 13 amino acids long. The V and J ends lost 7 bases and 1 base, in that order; junction bases with no gene match: 4. CDR1 and CDR2 (germline): LNHDA, SQIVND (reference sequence). CDR3 sequence (DNA): TGTGCCAGTACTAGCGGACATTCCTACGAGCAGTACTTC. Protein sequence: CASTSGHSYEQYF.

Concerning this clone itself: Relative to the germline gene, one junction end is altered; a read error may explain this. The V call is TRBV3-1 (or the pseudogene TRBV3-2), the J call TRBJ1-5; a possible D gene is TRBD1 (5 bases). The CDR3 is made up of 12 amino acids. CDR1 and CDR2 (germline): LGHDT, YNNKEL (reference sequence). The CDR3 loop is CASSPPGGAIVF. As DNA, the CDR3 is TGTGCCAGCAGCCCACCGGGGGGAGCCATAGTTTTT.

The chain combines TRBV6-5 with TRBJ1-1; D unresolved. The V gene lost 10 bases and the J gene lost 7 bases, with 10 bases spanning the gap. The CDR3 runs to 10 residues. Per germline, CDR1 MNHEY and CDR2 SVGAGI. CDR3 region: CATREGEAFF. In DNA, the CDR3 is TGTGCCACCAGAGAGGGTGAAGCTTTCTTT.

The chain couples TRBV5-1 to TRBJ1-2; a possible D gene is TRBD1 (6 bases). V shed 5 bases and J shed 7 bases, with 21 bases lying between them. Germline V gene sequence: CDR1 SGHRS, CDR2 YFSETQ. The CDR3 consists of 15 residues. CDR3 in amino acids: CASRSGWTAQPGYTF. Here the CDR3 DNA reads TGCGCCAGCAGAAGCGGTTGGACAGCCCAACCTGGCTACACCTTC.

J is TRBJ1-1 and V is TRBV4-2, with D possibly TRBD1 on 5 matching bases. Between the trimmed V and J ends, which lost 1 base and 4 bases, there was a span of 10 bases. This CDR3 region has 14 residues. The germline V gene encodes CDR1 LGHNA and CDR2 YNFKEQ. The CDR3 coding sequence is TGTGCCAGCAGCCAAGGGGGGGGAGGCACTGAAGCTTTCTTT. This encodes CASSQGGGGTEAFF.

This sequence joins TRBV11-2 and TRBJ1-3, with D maybe TRBD1 (5 bases). V was shortened by 5 bases and J by 4 bases, with 15 bases between the two germline ends. The CDR3 length is 15 residues. Germline V gives CDR1 SGHAT, CDR2 FQNNGV. In nucleotides, the CDR3 is TGTGCCAGCAGCCACCCGGGGGACCGAGGAAACACCATATATTTT. Translated, it gives CASSHPGDRGNTIYF.

V and J are TRBV9 and TRBJ1-2, with D tentatively TRBD1 (5 bases). V gave up 0 bases and J gave up 0 bases, with 15 bases separating them. The CDR3 spans 17 residues. Per the germline V gene, CDR1 is SGDLS and CDR2 is YYNGEE. This chain's CDR3 is CASSVGTPRITNYGYTF. The CDR3, as DNA: TGTGCCAGCAGCGTAGGGACACCCCGTATCACTAACTATGGCTACACCTTC.

The gene calls are TRBV11-2 and TRBJ1-4, with D possibly TRBD1 on 6 matching bases. Trimming took off 0 bases at V and 8 bases at J, with 13 bases between the two ends. The CDR3 sequence is 15 residues long. Germline values: CDR1 SGHAT, CDR2 FQNNGV. The CDR3 region has the DNA TGTGCCAGCAGCTTAGAACAGGGAGAGGGAGAAAAACTGTTTTTT. This sequence encodes CASSLEQGEGEKLFF.

To note about this clone: A junction boundary mismatches the germline segment, possibly from a read error. J is TRBJ2-1 and V is TRBV15, with 10 nucleotides matching TRBD1. The length of the CDR3 is 14 residues. Germline CDR1 is LNHNV and CDR2 is YYDKDF (reference sequence). The CDR3 loop is CATSVGTGVSKVLF. The DNA of the CDR3 is TGTGCCACCAGCGTTGGGACAGGGGTCTCGAAGGTCCTCTTC. The full variable domain, rest sourced from reference TRBV15 and TRBJ2-1, is DAMVIQNPRYQVTQFGKPVTLSCSQTLNHNVMYWYQQKSSQAPKLLFHYYDKDFNNEADTPDNFQSRRPNTSFCFLDIRSPGLGDTAMYLCATSVGTGVSKVLFGPGTRLTVL.

This chain uses TRBV11-3 with TRBJ2-1; 7 nucleotides line up with TRBD2. The V segment lost 3 bases and the J segment 4 bases; nucleotides outside the gene matches: 9. There are 16 residues in the CDR3. Per the germline V gene, CDR1 is SGHNT and CDR2 is YENEEA. The CDR3 is CASSLRGLTPYNEQFF. The CDR3 DNA reads as TGTGCCAGCAGCTTGCGGGGACTAACCCCATACAATGAGCAGTTCTTC.

This CDR3 is CASSFTTDEQFF. CDR3 coding DNA: TGCGCCAGCAGCTTTACCACGGATGAGCAGTTCTTC. This chain links TRBV5-1 with TRBJ2-1; D not certain. The CDR3 runs 12 residues. In germline, CDR1 is SGHRS, CDR2 YFSETQ. The ends were cut back, 2 bases at V and 8 bases at J, with 8 bases in the middle.

The gene calls are TRBV19 and TRBJ2-1; a possible D gene is TRBD1 (6 bases). Germline CDR1 LNHDA, CDR2 SQIVND (reference sequence). V shed 6 bases and J shed 1 base, with 16 bases lying between them. The CDR3 spans 16 residues. The CDR3 is CASRVYGGESYNEQFF. Written as DNA, the CDR3 is TGTGCCAGTAGAGTATATGGGGGCGAATCCTACAATGAGCAGTTCTTC.

This chain joins TRBV6-5 and TRBJ2-7, with 7 bases that match TRBD1. The junction had 6 bases not matched to a gene; V was cut back by 3 bases and J by 1 base. Germline values: CDR1 MNHEY, CDR2 SVGAGI. The length of the CDR3 is 15 residues. CDR3 in amino acids: CASSYTGTVSYEQYF. The CDR3 DNA sequence: TGTGCCAGCAGTTATACGGGGACAGTTTCCTACGAGCAGTACTTC.

The chain uses TRBV11-3 and TRBJ2-2; D gene unclear. The CDR3 is 13 residues long. Germline CDR1 and CDR2: SGHNT and YENEEA. The V end was cut by 3 bases, the J end by 5 bases, with 7 bases between. CDR3 in DNA: TGTGCCAGCAGCTTGTTTTCTACCGGGGAGCTGTTTTTT. Residues: CASSLFSTGELFF.

This clone was found once. V and J are TRBV21-1 and TRBJ2-1; no DNA check was done on the table's D call, TRBD2. TRBV21-1 is deemed a pseudogene. CDR3 length: 16 amino acids. CDR3 in DNA: TGTGCCAGCAGCAAAGGTAGCGGTAGCGGGCACAATGAGCAGTTCTTC. This gives the protein CASSKGSGSGHNEQFF.

CDR3 region: CASSLYNEQFF. The CDR3 DNA sequence: TGTGCCAGCAGCCTATACAATGAGCAGTTCTTC. This chain connects TRBV27 to TRBJ2-1; D gene unclear. The CDR3 extends over 11 amino acids. Germline V CDR1 and CDR2: MNHEY, SMNVEV (reference sequence). Trimming shortened V by 6 bases and J by 4 bases, and 4 bases separated the two germline ends.